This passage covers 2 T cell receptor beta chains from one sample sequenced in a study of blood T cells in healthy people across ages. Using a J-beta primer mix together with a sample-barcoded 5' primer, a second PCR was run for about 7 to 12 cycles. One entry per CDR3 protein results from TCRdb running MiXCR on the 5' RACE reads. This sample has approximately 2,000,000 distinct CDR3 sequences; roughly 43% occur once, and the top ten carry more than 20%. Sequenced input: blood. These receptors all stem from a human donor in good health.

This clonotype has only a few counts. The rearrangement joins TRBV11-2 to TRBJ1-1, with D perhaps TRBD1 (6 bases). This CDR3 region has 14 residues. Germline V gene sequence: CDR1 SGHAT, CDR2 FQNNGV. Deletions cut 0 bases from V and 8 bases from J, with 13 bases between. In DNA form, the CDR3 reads TGTGCCAGCAGCTTAGAGGGGGCCCAGTTCGAAGCTTTCTTT. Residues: CASSLEGAQFEAFF.

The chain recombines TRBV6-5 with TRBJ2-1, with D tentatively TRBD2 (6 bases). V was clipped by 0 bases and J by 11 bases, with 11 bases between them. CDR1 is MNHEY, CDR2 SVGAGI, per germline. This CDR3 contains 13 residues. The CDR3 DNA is TGTGCCAGCAGTTACTCAAAGGGGACTCAGCAGTTCTTC. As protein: CASSYSKGTQQFF.